The 15 T cell receptor beta chains given below trace back to one sample, sequenced in a study of T cell changes during pregnancy in multiple sclerosis. Produced via immunoSEQ multiplex PCR; TCRdb's table is partial and in-frame only. Seen here are around 50,000 clones, about nine tenths observed once, and the top ten hold approximately 0.64%. Sequences were derived from CD4+ T cells from peripheral blood mononuclear cells, sampled after pregnancy. The receptor source for this set is a female donor with multiple sclerosis, enrolled in a pregnancy study.

A single count supports this clone. The chain joins TRBV6-5 to TRBJ1-5, with TRBD1 matching 8 bases. The trim removed 10 bases at V and 2 bases at J, leaving 7 bases unmatched. Germline CDR1 reads MNHEY; CDR2 reads SVGAGI. This CDR3 spans 14 amino acids. The CDR3 region has the DNA TGTGCCACCGGACAGGGTACGGGCAATCAGCCCCAGCATTTT. It yields the protein CATGQGTGNQPQHF.

J is TRBJ1-3 and V is TRBV4-2; TRBD1 matches 11 bases. This CDR3 has 15 amino acids. Losses at the gene ends were 4 bases for V and 3 bases for J; bases not matched to a gene: 2. Per germline, CDR1 LGHNA and CDR2 YNFKEQ. DNA for the CDR3: TGTGCCAGCAGCCGGGACAGGGGGTTTGGAAACACCATATATTTT. Protein: CASSRDRGFGNTIYF.

The gene calls are TRBV5-6 and TRBJ2-7, with a tentative D call TRBD2 (7 bases). This CDR3 comprises 15 residues. The V gene's germline CDR1 is SGHDT and CDR2 YYEEEE. Trimming cost V 4 bases and J 4 bases, with 18 bases left between them. The DNA for the CDR3 is TGTGCCAGCAGCCTTTTCCCACGGGGGGCATACGAGCAGTACTTC. It translates to CASSLFPRGAYEQYF.

The chain links TRBV7-8 to TRBJ1-2, with 7 positions matching TRBD1. CDR1 SGHVS and CDR2 FQNEAQ come from the germline V gene. This CDR3 is built from 17 residues. V was pared by 5 bases and J by 4 bases, with 16 bases of the junction left unmatched. The CDR3 reads CASSLRRQGITRYGYTF. The CDR3 nucleotides read TGTGCCAGCAGCCTAAGGCGACAGGGAATTACCCGCTATGGCTACACCTTC.

A single count supports this clone. The rearrangement links TRBV6-5 to TRBJ2-1; D is possibly TRBD2 (6 bases). The CDR3 runs to 13 residues. Between the trimmed V and J ends, which lost 4 bases and 10 bases, there was a span of 14 bases. CDR1 and CDR2 from the germline V gene are MNHEY and SVGAGI. CDR3 in DNA: TGTGCCAGCAGTTCCCGAGGGAGGCCAGAGCAGTTCTTC. This gives the protein CASSSRGRPEQFF.

The rearrangement uses TRBV7-2 and TRBJ2-7; weak D call: TRBD2 (7 bases). Germline CDR1 SGHTA, CDR2 FQGNSA. The V gene lost 2 bases and the J gene lost 2 bases, with 19 bases spanning the gap. The CDR3 spans 17 residues. DNA for the CDR3: TGTGCCAGCAGCTTAAAAGGGTGGGGGGGCGCTCCCTACGAGCAGTACTTC. Amino acid sequence: CASSLKGWGGAPYEQYF.

This chain links TRBV4-3 with TRBJ1-6, with D perhaps TRBD1 (5 bases). With 0 bases removed from V and 8 bases from J, the gap between germline ends came to 11 bases. The germline CDR1 and CDR2 sequences are LGHNA and YSLEER. This CDR3 region has 15 residues. The CDR3 spells CASSQDPGGDSPLHF. In DNA form, the CDR3 reads TGCGCCAGCAGCCAAGATCCGGGGGGAGATTCACCCCTCCACTTT.

CDR3 sequence (DNA): TGTGCCAGCAGCCAAGAAGGGGGCTACTATGGCTACACCTTC. It yields the protein CASSQEGGYYGYTF. The chain joins TRBV14 to TRBJ1-2; 7 bases align to TRBD1. Germline CDR1 reads SGHDN; CDR2 reads FVKESK. There are 14 residues in the CDR3. J lost 3 bases, V lost 0 bases, and 1 base had no gene match.

The chain employs TRBV5-1 and TRBJ2-7; 7 bases map to TRBD1. CDR3 length: 15 amino acids. The V and J ends lost 4 bases and 3 bases, in that order; junction bases with no gene match: 10. Per the germline V gene, CDR1 is SGHRS and CDR2 is YFSETQ. The CDR3 DNA is TGCGCCAGCAGCACAGGGACAGTTCGGGACTACGAGCAGTACTTC. Residues: CASSTGTVRDYEQYF.

The chain links TRBV7-2 to TRBJ2-5; 7 bases map to TRBD1. The CDR3 covers 14 residues. Unmatched junction bases numbered 8, after V lost 5 bases and J lost 5 bases. The germline V gene encodes CDR1 SGHTA and CDR2 FQGNSA. The CDR3 DNA follows: TGTGCCAGCAGCCTTCGACAGGGTTCGGAGACCCAGTACTTC. It specifies CASSLRQGSETQYF.

CDR3 region: CASSLGDSPTNEKLFF. The CDR3, as DNA: TGTGCCAGCAGCTTGGGGGACAGTCCTACTAATGAAAAACTGTTTTTT. The chain links TRBV5-5 to TRBJ1-4, with TRBD1 identical over 7 bases. The CDR3 spans 16 residues. V gave up 0 bases and J gave up 2 bases; unmatched junction bases: 4. Germline CDR1 reads SGHKS; CDR2 reads YYEKEE (reference sequence).

V is TRBV6-1 and J is TRBJ1-2, with a possible D match to TRBD1 (5 bases). CDR3 length equals 13 residues. Germline V CDR1 and CDR2: MNHNS, SASEGT. V lost 8 bases and J lost 8, with 18 bases in between. The CDR3 loop is CASAAGVIGGYTF. CDR3 DNA sequence: TGTGCCAGCGCGGCGGGGGTCATCGGGGGCTACACCTTC.

The genes are TRBV2 and TRBJ2-1; 10 bases line up with TRBD2. Germline V lookup: CDR1 SNHLY, CDR2 FYNNEI. Unmatched junction bases numbered 6, after V lost 7 bases and J lost 9 bases. The CDR3 has 13 amino acids. CDR3 in DNA: TGTGCCAGCAACCAGCGGGGGGGCACTGAGCAGTTCTTC. It translates to CASNQRGGTEQFF.

The chain recombines TRBV2 with TRBJ2-7; possibly TRBD2 for D (7 bases). Germline-derived CDR1 and CDR2 are SNHLY and FYNNEI. V dropped 3 bases and J dropped 0 bases, with 12 bases sitting between them. The CDR3 loop spans 15 amino acids. Written as DNA, the CDR3 is TGTGCCAGCAGTGATGACGGGGGGCCCTCCTACGAGCAGTACTTC. It yields the protein CASSDDGGPSYEQYF.

The chain carries TRBV5-1 and TRBJ1-4; perhaps TRBD1 as D (6 bases). Trimming stripped 2 bases from V and 0 bases from J, with 14 bases between. Germline V gene data show CDR1 as SGHRS and CDR2 as YFSETQ. The CDR3 spans 17 residues. In nucleotides, the CDR3 is TGCGCCAGCAGCTTACGACAGGCGGGTGCAACTAATGAAAAACTGTTTTTT. Its translation: CASSLRQAGATNEKLFF.